This TCR beta chain was identified in a study of blood T cell repertoires in COVID-19. The repertoire was sequenced with immunoSEQ multiplex PCR; TCRdb's copy has only in-frame clones and lacks some. The table has some 200,000 clones, around 84% seen once. The ends lost 8 bases at V and 5 bases at J; junction bases unmatched: 0. Looked up from germline, CDR1 is ENHRY and CDR2 is SYGVKD. This CDR3 is 12 amino acids long. The rearrangement links TRBV10-3 to TRBJ1-6, with 7 positions matching TRBD1. Material: peripheral blood. This TCR derives from a man under 40 with active or convalescent COVID-19. CDR3 residues: CAIGTDNSPLHF. DNA for the CDR3: TGTGCCATCGGGACAGATAATTCACCCCTCCACTTT.